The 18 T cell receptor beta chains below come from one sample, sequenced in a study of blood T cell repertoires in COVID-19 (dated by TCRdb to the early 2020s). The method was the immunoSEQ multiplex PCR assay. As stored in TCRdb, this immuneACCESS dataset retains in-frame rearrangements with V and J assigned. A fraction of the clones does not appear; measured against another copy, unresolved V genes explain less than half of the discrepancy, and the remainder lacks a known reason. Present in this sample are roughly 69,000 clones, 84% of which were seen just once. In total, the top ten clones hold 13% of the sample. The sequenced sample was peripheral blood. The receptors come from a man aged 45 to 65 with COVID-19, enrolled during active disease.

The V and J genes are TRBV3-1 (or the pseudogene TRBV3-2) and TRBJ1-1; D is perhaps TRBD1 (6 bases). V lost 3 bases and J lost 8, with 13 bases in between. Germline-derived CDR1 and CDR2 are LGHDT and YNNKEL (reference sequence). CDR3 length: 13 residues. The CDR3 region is CASSHYGGEEAFF. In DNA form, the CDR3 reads TGTGCCAGCAGCCACTATGGGGGCGAAGAAGCTTTCTTT.

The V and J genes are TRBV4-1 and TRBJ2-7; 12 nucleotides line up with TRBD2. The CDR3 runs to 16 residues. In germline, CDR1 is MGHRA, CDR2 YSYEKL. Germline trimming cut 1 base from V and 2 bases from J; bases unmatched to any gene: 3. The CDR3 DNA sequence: TGCGCCAGCAGCCAAGTGGCTAGCGGGGGGGCCTACGAGCAGTACTTC. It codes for CASSQVASGGAYEQYF.

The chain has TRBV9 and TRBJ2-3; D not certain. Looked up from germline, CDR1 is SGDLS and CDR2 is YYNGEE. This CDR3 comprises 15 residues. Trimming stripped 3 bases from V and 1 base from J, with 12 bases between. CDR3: CASSAVRQGTDTQYF. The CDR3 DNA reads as TGTGCCAGCAGCGCAGTGCGTCAGGGCACAGATACGCAGTATTTT.

CDR3 nucleotides: TGTGCCAGCAGCCCATTAGGACAGGGGGCGGTCTACGAGCAGTACTTC. This translates into CASSPLGQGAVYEQYF. This chain uses TRBV5-5 with TRBJ2-7; 11 bases align to TRBD1. Germline trimming cut 4 bases from V and 3 bases from J; bases unmatched to any gene: 9. The CDR3 length is 16 residues. Germline CDR1 is SGHKS and CDR2 is YYEKEE (reference sequence).

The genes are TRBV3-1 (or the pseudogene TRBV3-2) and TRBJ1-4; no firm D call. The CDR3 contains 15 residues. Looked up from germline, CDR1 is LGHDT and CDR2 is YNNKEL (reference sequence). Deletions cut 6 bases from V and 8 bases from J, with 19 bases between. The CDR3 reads CASSYSAGLEEKLFF. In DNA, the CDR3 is TGTGCCAGCAGTTATAGTGCCGGACTGGAGGAAAAACTGTTTTTT.

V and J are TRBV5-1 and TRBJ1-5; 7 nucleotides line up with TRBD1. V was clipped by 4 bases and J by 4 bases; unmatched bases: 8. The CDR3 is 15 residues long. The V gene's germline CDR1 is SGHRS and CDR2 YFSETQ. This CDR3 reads CASSVAGGTNQPQHF. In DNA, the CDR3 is TGCGCCAGCAGCGTGGCAGGGGGTACAAATCAGCCCCAGCATTTT.

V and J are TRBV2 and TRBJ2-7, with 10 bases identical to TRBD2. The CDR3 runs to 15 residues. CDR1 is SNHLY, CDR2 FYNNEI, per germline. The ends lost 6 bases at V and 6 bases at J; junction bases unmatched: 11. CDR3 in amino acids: CASRISGGAKAEQYF. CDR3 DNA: TGTGCCAGCAGAATAAGCGGGGGGGCGAAGGCCGAGCAGTACTTC. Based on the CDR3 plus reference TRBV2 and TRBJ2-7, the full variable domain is EPEVTQTPSHQVTQMGQEVILRCVPISNHLYFYWYRQILGQKVEFLVSFYNNEISEKSEIFDDQFSVERPDGSNFTLKIRSTKLEDSAMYFCASRISGGAKAEQYFGPGTRLTVT.

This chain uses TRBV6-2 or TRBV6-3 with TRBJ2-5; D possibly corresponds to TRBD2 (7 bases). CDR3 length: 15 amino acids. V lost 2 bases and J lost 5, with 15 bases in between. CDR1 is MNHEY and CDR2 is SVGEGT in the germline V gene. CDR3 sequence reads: CASSYVRGARETQYF. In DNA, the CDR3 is TGTGCCAGCAGTTACGTCCGGGGGGCCAGGGAGACCCAGTACTTC.

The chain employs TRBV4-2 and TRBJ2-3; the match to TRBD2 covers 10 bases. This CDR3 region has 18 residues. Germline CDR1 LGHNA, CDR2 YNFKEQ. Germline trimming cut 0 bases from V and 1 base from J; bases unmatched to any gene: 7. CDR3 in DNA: TGTGCCAGCAGCCAAGATCTGGAGCTAGCGGGGGGCACAGATACGCAGTATTTT. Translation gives CASSQDLELAGGTDTQYF.

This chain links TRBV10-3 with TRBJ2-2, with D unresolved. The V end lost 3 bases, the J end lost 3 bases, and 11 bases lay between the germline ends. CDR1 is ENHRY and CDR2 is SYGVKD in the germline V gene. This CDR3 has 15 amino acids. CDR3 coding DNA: TGTGCCATCAGTGACGAGCAGGATTACACCGGGGAGCTGTTTTTT. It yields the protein CAISDEQDYTGELFF.

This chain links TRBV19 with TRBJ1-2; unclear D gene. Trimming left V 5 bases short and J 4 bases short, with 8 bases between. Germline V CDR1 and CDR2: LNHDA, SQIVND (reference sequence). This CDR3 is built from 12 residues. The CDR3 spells CASSYSSYGYTF. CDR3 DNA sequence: TGTGCCAGTAGTTATAGCAGCTATGGCTACACCTTC.

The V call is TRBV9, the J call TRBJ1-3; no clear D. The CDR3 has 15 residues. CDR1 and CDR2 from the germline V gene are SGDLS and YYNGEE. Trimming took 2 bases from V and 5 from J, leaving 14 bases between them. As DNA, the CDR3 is TGTGCCAGCAGCGTGGATCCGGGAGGTAGAAACACCATATATTTT. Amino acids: CASSVDPGGRNTIYF.

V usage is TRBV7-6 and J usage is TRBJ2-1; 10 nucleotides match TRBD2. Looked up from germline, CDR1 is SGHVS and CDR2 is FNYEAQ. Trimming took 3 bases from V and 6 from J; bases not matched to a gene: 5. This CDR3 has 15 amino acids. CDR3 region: CASSFELAGFNEQFF. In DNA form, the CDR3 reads TGTGCCAGCAGCTTTGAACTAGCGGGGTTCAATGAGCAGTTCTTC.

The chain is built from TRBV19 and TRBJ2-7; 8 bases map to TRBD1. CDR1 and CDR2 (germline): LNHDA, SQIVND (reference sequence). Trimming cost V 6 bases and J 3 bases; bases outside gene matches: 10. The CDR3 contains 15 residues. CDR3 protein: CASRPDRGSNYEQYF. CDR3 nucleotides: TGTGCCAGTAGGCCCGACAGGGGATCTAACTACGAGCAGTACTTC.

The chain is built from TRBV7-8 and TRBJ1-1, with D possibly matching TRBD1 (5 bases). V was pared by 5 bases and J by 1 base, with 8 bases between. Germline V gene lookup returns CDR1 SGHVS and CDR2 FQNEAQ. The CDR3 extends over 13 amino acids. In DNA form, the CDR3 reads TGTGCCAGCAGCGCCGGACAGAACACTGAAGCTTTCTTT. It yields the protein CASSAGQNTEAFF.

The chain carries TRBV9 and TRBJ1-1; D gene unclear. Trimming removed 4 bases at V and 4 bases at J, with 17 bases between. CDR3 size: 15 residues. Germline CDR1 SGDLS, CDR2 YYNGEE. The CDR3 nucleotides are TGTGCCAGCAGCTCCGGAGGGAGGGAGGGCACTGAAGCTTTCTTT. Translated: CASSSGGREGTEAFF.

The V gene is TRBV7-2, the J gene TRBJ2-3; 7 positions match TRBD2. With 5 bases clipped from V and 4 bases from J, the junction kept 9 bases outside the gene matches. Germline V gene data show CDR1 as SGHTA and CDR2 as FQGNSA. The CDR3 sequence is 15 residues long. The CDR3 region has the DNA TGTGCCAGCAGCCTGCTTGGCGGGGGTTCAGATACGCAGTATTTT. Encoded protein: CASSLLGGGSDTQYF.

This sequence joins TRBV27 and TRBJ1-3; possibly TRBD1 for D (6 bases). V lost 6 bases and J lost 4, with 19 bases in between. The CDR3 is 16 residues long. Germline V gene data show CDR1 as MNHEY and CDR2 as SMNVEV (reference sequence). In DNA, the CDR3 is TGTGCCAGCAGACCCCGGCTGTCAGGGGCCGGAAACACCATATATTTT. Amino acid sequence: CASRPRLSGAGNTIYF.